These T cell receptor beta chains were read from a single sample in a study of cytomegalovirus exposure and HLA in healthy donors. The table came from immunoSEQ multiplex PCR; TCRdb's copy has only in-frame clones and leaves some out. The sample lists some 120,000 clones; under 85% were seen once. Sequencing used PBMCs. These receptors were taken from a man aged 25-45 years in good health and CMV-seronegative. CDR3s include the opening cysteine and the closing phenylalanine or tryptophan. The order of the fields is V gene, D gene, clone size, J gene, CDR3 DNA, CDR3 protein. D genes are given only for firm matches. The listing skips clone size in some rows; elsewhere it reads once, few, many or a size class.

TRBV4-2	.	.	TRBJ1-6	TGTGCCAGCAGCCAAGATCCCCCCCTACTGACGGGGGGAGGAAGCTCCTATAATTCACCCCTCCACTTT	CASSQDPPLLTGGGSSYNSPLHF
TRBV2	TRBD1	.	TRBJ2-1	TGTGCCAGCAGTCCCGACAGGGCGGCCTACAATGAGCAGTTCTTC	CASSPDRAAYNEQFF
TRBV5-5	TRBD1	few	TRBJ1-2	TGTGCCAGCACCAGACAGACAGGGAACAACTATGGCTACACCTTC	CASTRQTGNNYGYTF
TRBV15	.	.	TRBJ1-2	TGTGCCACCAGCAGAGAAAGAGGCACAAACTATCCCTATGGCTACACCTTC	CATSRERGTNYPYGYTF
TRBV7-2	TRBD2	.	TRBJ2-7	TGTGCCAGCAACGGACTAGCGGGAACGGTGGGCTACGAGCAGTACTTC	CASNGLAGTVGYEQYF
TRBV29-1	.	.	TRBJ2-1	TGCAGCGTGCGGGTTGCGAATTACAATGAGCAGTTCTTC	CSVRVANYNEQFF
TRBV6-4	.	.	TRBJ1-1	TGTGCCAGCAGTAACGGCGGGAACACTGAAGCTTTCTTT	CASSNGGNTEAFF
TRBV29-1	TRBD1	.	TRBJ2-1	TGCAGCGTTTTTTGGACAGGGCTGGGGGATGAGCAGTTCTTC	CSVFWTGLGDEQFF
TRBV9	TRBD1	.	TRBJ2-1	TGTGCCAGCAGCGTAGCTGAGGGACAGGTGGATGAGCAGTTCTTC	CASSVAEGQVDEQFF
TRBV11-2	.	.	TRBJ1-1	TGTGCCAGCAGCGCATCCGGGACAGAAGCTTTCTTT	CASSASGTEAFF
TRBV5-1	TRBD2	.	TRBJ2-1	TGCGCCAGCAGCTCGTTACTAGCGGGAAGTCATGAGCAGTTCTTC	CASSSLLAGSHEQFF
TRBV30	.	.	TRBJ2-7	TGTGCCTGGAGTGAAACAGGAACCTACGAGCAGTACTTC	CAWSETGTYEQYF
TRBV29-1	TRBD1	once	TRBJ2-2	TGCAGCGTCATCAGATGGGGGACAGGAGTGACCGGGGAGCTGTTTTTT	CSVIRWGTGVTGELFF
TRBV5-1	.	.	TRBJ2-5	TGCGCCAGCAGTGGGGGGGCGCTTCTAGAGACCCAGTACTTC	CASSGGALLETQYF
TRBV6-1	TRBD2	.	TRBJ2-7	TGTGCCAGCAGTGCAACTAGCGGTTACTACTACGAGCAGTACTTC	CASSATSGYYYEQYF
TRBV13	.	.	TRBJ2-2	TGTGCCAGCAAACGCCAAATTCTAAACGCCTGGGAGCTGTTTTTT	CASKRQILNAWELFF
TRBV7-3	.	.	TRBJ2-3	TGTGCCAGCAGCTTAGCAGGTGACACAGATACGCAGTATTTT	CASSLAGDTDTQYF
TRBV5-4	TRBD2	once	TRBJ2-5	TGTGCCAGCAGCTTGGAGCTAGCGGGGGCGAGGGGAGAGACCCAGTACTTC	CASSLELAGARGETQYF
TRBV7-8	.	.	TRBJ1-4	TGTGCCAGCAGCTTAGGGTTCGGTGCAACTAATGAAAAACTGTTTTTT	CASSLGFGATNEKLFF
TRBV29-1	TRBD1	.	TRBJ1-2	TGCAGCGTTAGTGGATCGGGACAGGGGGCGTATGGCTACACCTTC	CSVSGSGQGAYGYTF
TRBV13	TRBD2	.	TRBJ2-1	TGTGCCAGCAGCCACCCCGGACTAGCGGGCTACAATGAGCAGTTCTTC	CASSHPGLAGYNEQFF
TRBV2	.	.	TRBJ1-5	TGTGCCAGGGGGGGGAATCAGCCCCAGCATTTT	CARGGNQPQHF
TRBV2	.	.	TRBJ1-4	TGTGCCAGCCGGGACGGACTAGGGCCAACTAATGAAAAACTGTTTTTT	CASRDGLGPTNEKLFF
TRBV4-3	.	.	TRBJ2-7	TGCGCCAGCAGCCAAGACAGGGATTCCTACGAGCAGTACTTC	CASSQDRDSYEQYF
TRBV4-1	TRBD2	.	TRBJ2-2	TGCGCCAGCAGCCAAGATGGTAGGGTAGCGGGCGGTAAGGCCGGGGAGCTGTTTTTT	CASSQDGRVAGGKAGELFF
TRBV5-1	.	.	TRBJ2-7	TGCGCCAGCAGCTTGGGTCCGGACAGCTCCTACGAGCAGTACTTC	CASSLGPDSSYEQYF
TRBV2	.	.	TRBJ1-2	TGTGCCAGCAGTGCACAGAACTATGGCTACACCTTC	CASSAQNYGYTF
TRBV4-1	TRBD1	.	TRBJ2-7	TGCGCCAGCAGCCAAGTACCGGGACAGGGGCTCTACGAGCAGTACTTC	CASSQVPGQGLYEQYF
TRBV19	TRBD1	.	TRBJ1-4	TGTGCCAGTAGTGCGTCGTCGGGGACAGGGCGGTTTAGTAATGAAAAACTGTTTTTT	CASSASSGTGRFSNEKLFF
TRBV4-1	.	.	TRBJ2-7	TGCGCCAGCAGCCAAGCGAAACAGGGTTTTGCCTACGAGCAGTACTTC	CASSQAKQGFAYEQYF
TRBV5-1	TRBD1	few	TRBJ1-1	TGCGCCAGCAGCTTGGAGGGGACAGGGGGCAGGTCTGAAGCTTTCTTT	CASSLEGTGGRSEAFF
TRBV18	.	.	TRBJ2-5	TGTGCCAGCTCGCAGGGTAAAGAGACCCAGTACTTC	CASSQGKETQYF
TRBV19	.	.	TRBJ1-5	TGTGCCAGTAGTATAAGGGGGATTCAGCCCCAGCATTTT	CASSIRGIQPQHF
TRBV6-5	TRBD1	.	TRBJ1-2	TGTGCCAGCAGCCTCGGGACAGGGAAATATGGCTACACCTTC	CASSLGTGKYGYTF
TRBV4-3	TRBD2	.	TRBJ2-1	TGCGCCAGCAGCCAAGACCTTTACTGGGGACTGGTACGGGAGGGTTACAATGAGCAGTTCTTC	CASSQDLYWGLVREGYNEQFF
TRBV7-2	.	.	TRBJ2-1	TGTGCCAGCAGCCCACTACCCTACAATGAGCAGTTCTTC	CASSPLPYNEQFF
TRBV7-9	TRBD1	.	TRBJ1-6	TGTGCCAGCAGCCGGACAGGGCAAAATTCACCCCTCCACTTT	CASSRTGQNSPLHF
TRBV4-2	TRBD2	.	TRBJ2-3	TGTGCCAGCAGCCAAGAGGGACTAGCGGGAGTTGATACGCAGTATTTT	CASSQEGLAGVDTQYF
TRBV28	.	.	TRBJ2-6	TGTGCCAGCAGCCGTACTCTCCTTGGGGCCAACGTCCTGACTTTC	CASSRTLLGANVLTF
TRBV30	.	.	TRBJ2-6	TGTGCCTGGAGCCAGCTAGTTGGGGCCAACGTCCTGACTTTC	CAWSQLVGANVLTF
TRBV4-1	.	few	TRBJ1-3	TGCGCAGCCGGGGGAGAGAGAAACACCATATATTTT	CAAGGERNTIYF
TRBV30	.	few	TRBJ2-7	TGTGCCTGGAGTGTTGGGCTTTACGAGCAGTACTTC	CAWSVGLYEQYF
TRBV5-1	TRBD2	.	TRBJ2-5	TGCGCCAGCAGCGTGGGACTAGCGTACCAAGAGACCCAGTACTTC	CASSVGLAYQETQYF
TRBV21-1	.	few	TRBJ2-7	TGTGCCAGCAGCAGGGAAATAAGGGACTCCCCTACCGAGCAGTACTTC	CASSREIRDSPTEQYF
TRBV18	.	.	TRBJ2-3	TGTGCCAGCTCACCAGGGTTCGGGGGAGGCACAGATACGCAGTATTTT	CASSPGFGGGTDTQYF
TRBV7-2	TRBD2	.	TRBJ2-1	TGTGCCAGCAGCCGGGGACTAGCGGACAATGAGCAGTTCTTC	CASSRGLADNEQFF
TRBV2	.	.	TRBJ1-2	TGTGCCAGCAGTGACAGTAACTATGGCTACACCTTC	CASSDSNYGYTF
TRBV7-9	.	.	TRBJ1-2	TGTGCCAGCAGCTTACAGGGCTTTGACTATGGCTACACCTTC	CASSLQGFDYGYTF
TRBV7-2	TRBD2	.	TRBJ2-7	TGTGCCAGCAGCTTGGGGACTACTTCCTACGAGCAGTACTTC	CASSLGTTSYEQYF
TRBV4-3	.	.	TRBJ2-7	TGCGCCAGCAGCCCCTTTTTACTAGCAATCGAGCAGTACTTC	CASSPFLLAIEQYF
TRBV4-3	TRBD1	.	TRBJ1-1	TGCGCCAGCAGCCAAGGGGTTGAGGGACAGTTGGCTTTCTTT	CASSQGVEGQLAFF
TRBV19	TRBD1	.	TRBJ1-1	TGTGCCAGTAGTATCGGGACAGCAGGTGGGACTGAAGCTTTCTTT	CASSIGTAGGTEAFF
TRBV5-1	TRBD2	.	TRBJ2-3	TGCGCCAGCAGCAACTCCGGGACTACACCCACAGATACGCAGTATTTT	CASSNSGTTPTDTQYF